This T cell receptor beta chain was identified during a study of T cell repertoires in cytomegalovirus infection. Study in general: The authors relied on CMV epitopes, both recently identified HLA-C-restricted and well-studied HLA-B-restricted. An indication of both CMV infection and matching HLA type came from public TCR beta signatures.

TCRdb redid the calling of the reads with MiXCR, one entry per CDR3 protein. This sample has about 830,000 distinct CDR3 sequences; 30% to 35% occur once, and the top ten carry about an eighth. The CDR3 spans 14 residues. Trimming cost V 3 bases and J 5 bases, with 12 bases left between them. Regarding the study as a whole: The response measured ex vivo was dominated by TCR beta clonotypes (HLA-C-restricted and CMV-specific). Using cumulative public TCR beta family frequency, the authors identified those who carried CMV together with the relevant HLA.

A word on this clonotype: Its antigen remains unidentified.

The origin of this receptor is a human donor in good health (CMV status not recorded). Some clones in this sample may be carry-over from other donors' samples. This specimen consisted of cultured CD8+ T cells from PBMCs, obtained from culture after CMV antigen stimulation. V is TRBV12-3 or TRBV12-4 and J is TRBJ2-3, with D unresolved. The CDR3 DNA follows: TGTGCCAGCAGTTTGGAAATAAATCAAGATACGCAGTATTTT. As protein: CASSLEINQDTQYF.